This TCR beta chain stems from a study of blood T cell repertoires in COVID-19. About the research overall: The origin of the acute and convalescent COVID-19 samples was the United States, Italy and Spain.

In the original processing: Nucleated cell counts were estimated from reference gene primer amplification. The table came from immunoSEQ multiplex PCR; TCRdb's copy has only in-frame clones and leaves some out. V and J calls and clone size are given by that table; D and trimming were obtained from the DNA. Of tens of thousands of clones detected, 70% to 90% appear once; the ten largest clones hold about 4.9%. Germline CDR1 and CDR2: LGHDT and YNNKEL (reference sequence). The CDR3 totals 15 residues. V lost 4 bases, J lost 0 bases, and 3 bases stayed unmatched. Specimen: peripheral blood. The chain joins TRBV3-1 (or the pseudogene TRBV3-2) to TRBJ1-1; 9 positions match TRBD1. The sequence was collected from a man aged 55 to 70 with acute or convalescent COVID-19. In DNA form, the CDR3 reads TGTGCCAGCAGCCCCTGGACAGGGGTGAACACTGAAGCTTTCTTT. Translating it yields CASSPWTGVNTEAFF.